The 6 T cell receptor beta chains in this list originate from one sample, sequenced in a study of T cell repertoires in cytomegalovirus infection. One entry per CDR3 protein results from TCRdb running MiXCR on the reads. The sample consists of about 830,000 distinct CDR3 sequences, approximately 30% of them appearing once. For these TCRs, the target antigens are not known. Sequencing used cultured CD8+ T cells from PBMCs, obtained from culture after CMV antigen stimulation. Receptors were obtained from a human donor in good health (CMV status not recorded). Some clones in this sample may be carry-over from other donors' samples.

This sequence joins TRBV7-9 and TRBJ2-7; tentative D call: TRBD1 (6 bases). Trimming shortened V by 1 base and J by 5 bases, and 15 bases separated the two germline ends. The CDR3 is made up of 15 amino acids. Germline CDR1 and CDR2: SEHNR and FQNEAQ (reference sequence). The CDR3 spells CASSLDRKDSHEQYF. CDR3 DNA sequence: TGTGCCAGCAGCTTAGACCGTAAGGACAGCCACGAGCAGTACTTC.

On this clonotype: One end of the junction fails to match germline, which may point to a read error. The V gene is TRBV3-1, the J gene TRBJ2-1; 8 nucleotides match TRBD2. From germline, CDR1 is LGHDT and CDR2 YNNKEL (reference sequence). The CDR3 length is 14 residues. This CDR3 is CDSSQRGPWNEQFF. For the CDR3, the DNA is TGTGACAGCAGCCAGCGGGGGCCGTGGAATGAGCAGTTCTTC.

This clonotype has at least ten counts. The chain combines TRBV4-1 with TRBJ1-6, with a tentative D call TRBD1 (6 bases). Germline V CDR1 and CDR2: MGHRA, YSYEKL. V was shortened by 6 bases and J by 6 bases, with 9 bases between the two germline ends. This CDR3 spans 13 amino acids. Here the CDR3 reads CASSSGVNSPLHF. CDR3 DNA: TGCGCCAGCAGTTCAGGGGTTAATTCACCCCTCCACTTT.

V gene TRBV10-2 combines with J gene TRBJ1-2; D gene uncertain. This CDR3 region has 17 residues. Trimming cost V 2 bases and J 6 bases, with 22 bases left between them. The germline gives CDR1 WSHSY, CDR2 SAAADI. The CDR3 region is CASSEIATIPTMNGYTF. The CDR3 bases are TGCGCCAGCAGTGAGATAGCTACCATACCTACGATGAATGGCTACACCTTC.

CDR3 region: CASRDGGFYNEQFF. The CDR3 region has the DNA TGCGCCAGCAGAGACGGGGGATTCTACAATGAGCAGTTCTTC. The rearrangement joins TRBV5-1 to TRBJ2-1, with a possible D match to TRBD2 (6 bases). In germline, CDR1 is SGHRS, CDR2 YFSETQ. The V gene lost 5 bases and the J gene lost 3 bases, with 12 bases spanning the gap. This CDR3 comprises 14 residues.

The chain has TRBV7-3 and TRBJ2-1; TRBD2 is a possible D gene (6 bases). The V gene lost 7 bases and the J gene lost 9 bases, with 10 bases spanning the gap. This CDR3 comprises 11 residues. Germline-derived CDR1 and CDR2 are SGHTA and FQGTGA. CDR3 nucleotides: TGTGCCAGCACGGAGGGACGTGAGCAGTTCTTC. Amino acids: CASTEGREQFF. Filled out from reference TRBV7-3 and TRBJ2-1, the complete variable domain reads GAGVSQTPSNKVTEKGKYVELRCDPISGHTALYWYRQSLGQGPEFLIYFQGTGAADDSGLPNDRFFAVRPEGSVSTLKIQRTERGDSAVYLCASTEGREQFFGPGTRLTVL.